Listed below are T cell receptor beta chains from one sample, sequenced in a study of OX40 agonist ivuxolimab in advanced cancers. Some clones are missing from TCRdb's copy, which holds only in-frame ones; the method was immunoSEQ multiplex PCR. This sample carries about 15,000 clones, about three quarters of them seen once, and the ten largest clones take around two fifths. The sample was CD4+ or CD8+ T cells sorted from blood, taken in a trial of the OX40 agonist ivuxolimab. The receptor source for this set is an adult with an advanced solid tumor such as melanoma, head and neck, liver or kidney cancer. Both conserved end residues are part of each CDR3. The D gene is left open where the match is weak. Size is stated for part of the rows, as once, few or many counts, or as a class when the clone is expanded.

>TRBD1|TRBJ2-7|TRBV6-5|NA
CASSENDRGEQYF
TGTGCCAGCAGTGAAAATGACAGGGGCGAGCAGTACTTC
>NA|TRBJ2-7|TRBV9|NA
CASSGSGQLYEQYF
TGTGCCAGCAGCGGATCGGGACAACTATACGAGCAGTACTTC
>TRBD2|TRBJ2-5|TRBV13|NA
CASSFLLAGVETQYF
TGTGCCAGCAGTTTCCTACTAGCGGGAGTGGAGACCCAGTACTTC
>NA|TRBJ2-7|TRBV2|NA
CASSPSRRRGGDEQYF
TGTGCCAGCAGTCCCTCTCGTAGACGAGGAGGCGACGAGCAGTACTTC
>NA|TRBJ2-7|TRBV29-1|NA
CSVEGNRAYEQYF
TGCAGCGTCGAAGGTAACAGGGCCTACGAGCAGTACTTC
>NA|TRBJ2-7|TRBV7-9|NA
CASSLGSPGVYF
TGTGCCAGCAGCTTAGGGTCCCCAGGGGTCTACTTC
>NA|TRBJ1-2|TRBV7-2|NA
CASSLGARGYGYTF
TGTGCCAGCAGCTTAGGGGCTCGGGGGTATGGCTACACCTTC
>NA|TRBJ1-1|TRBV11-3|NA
CASSLRGDTEAFF
TGTGCCAGCAGCTTGCGGGGGGACACTGAAGCTTTCTTT
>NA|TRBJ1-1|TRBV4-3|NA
CASSQDFQNTEAFF
TGCGCCAGCAGCCAAGACTTTCAGAACACTGAAGCTTTCTTT
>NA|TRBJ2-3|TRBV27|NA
CASSPRLVPDTQYF
TGTGCCAGCAGTCCACGACTAGTCCCAGATACGCAGTATTTT
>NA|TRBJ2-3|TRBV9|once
CASSDRTTDTQYF
TGTGCCAGCAGCGACAGAACCACAGATACGCAGTATTTT
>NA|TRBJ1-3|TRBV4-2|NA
CASSQDHKYKANTIYF
TGTGCCAGCAGCCAAGATCACAAGTATAAGGCAAACACCATATATTTT
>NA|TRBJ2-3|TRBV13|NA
CASSPPRTTDTQYF
TGTGCCAGCAGCCCCCCTCGGACGACAGATACGCAGTATTTT
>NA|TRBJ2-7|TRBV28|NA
CASSLMGGNEQYF
TGTGCCAGCAGTTTGATGGGGGGAAACGAGCAGTACTTC
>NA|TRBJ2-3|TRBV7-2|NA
CASSFYSTLDTQYF
TGTGCCAGCAGCTTCTACTCCACTTTGGATACGCAGTATTTT
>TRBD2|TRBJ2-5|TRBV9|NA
CASSADSAGAQETQYF
TGTGCCAGCAGCGCAGATTCAGCGGGGGCCCAAGAGACCCAGTACTTC
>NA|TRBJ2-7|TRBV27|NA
CASSLPGSGYEQYF
TGTGCCAGCAGTTTACCCGGGTCGGGCTACGAGCAGTACTTC
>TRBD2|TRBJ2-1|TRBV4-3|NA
CASSQDPSGGYNEQFF
TGCGCCAGCAGCCAAGATCCAAGCGGGGGATACAATGAGCAGTTCTTC
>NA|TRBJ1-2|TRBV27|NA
CASSSSMGRYYGYTF
TGTGCCAGCAGTTCCAGTATGGGGCGTTACTATGGCTACACCTTC
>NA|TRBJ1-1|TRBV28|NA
CASSFGGTEAFF
TGTGCCAGCAGTTTCGGGGGGACTGAAGCTTTCTTT
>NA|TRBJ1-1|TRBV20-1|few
CSAPRGTEAFF
TGCAGTGCCCCCAGGGGCACTGAAGCTTTCTTT
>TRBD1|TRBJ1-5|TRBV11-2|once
CASSLGTGYFNQPQHF
TGTGCCAGCAGCTTGGGGACAGGGTATTTCAATCAGCCCCAGCATTTT
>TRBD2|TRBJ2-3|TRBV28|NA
CASSFLVAGGPGENTQYF
TGTGCCAGCAGTTTCTTGGTAGCGGGGGGGCCGGGTGAAAATACGCAGTATTTT
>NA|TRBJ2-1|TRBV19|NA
CASSKWGQNEQFF
TGTGCCAGTAGTAAATGGGGCCAGAATGAGCAGTTCTTC
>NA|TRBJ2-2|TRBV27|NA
CASSLSAGVYVGELFF
TGTGCCAGCAGTTTATCGGCAGGGGTATATGTCGGGGAGCTGTTTTTT
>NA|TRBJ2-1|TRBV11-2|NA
CASSLGAHSYNEQFF
TGTGCCAGCAGCTTAGGCGCCCACTCCTACAATGAGCAGTTCTTC
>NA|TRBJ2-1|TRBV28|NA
CASSLGDSYNEQFF
TGTGCCAGCAGTTTGGGAGACAGTTACAATGAGCAGTTCTTC
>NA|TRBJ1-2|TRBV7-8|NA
CASSLGGSYGYTF
TGTGCCAGCAGCTTAGGGGGGAGCTATGGCTACACCTTC
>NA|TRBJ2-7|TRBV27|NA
CASRPGVGGEQYF
TGTGCCAGCAGGCCGGGAGTAGGGGGCGAGCAGTACTTC
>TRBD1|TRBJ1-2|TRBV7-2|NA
CASSQLGTGGNYGYTF
TGTGCCAGCAGCCAACTCGGGACAGGGGGAAACTATGGCTACACCTTC
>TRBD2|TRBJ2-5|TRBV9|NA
CASSVAGRGGETQYF
TGTGCCAGCAGCGTAGCCGGGAGGGGCGGAGAGACCCAGTACTTC
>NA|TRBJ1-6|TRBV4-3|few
CASSPRAMNSPLHF
TGCGCCAGCAGCCCACGGGCCATGAATTCACCCCTCCACTTT
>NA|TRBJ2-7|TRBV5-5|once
CASSLQVTYEQYF
TGTGCCAGCAGCTTACAGGTTACCTACGAGCAGTACTTC
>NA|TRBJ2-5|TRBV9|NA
CASSATAARYQETQYF
TGTGCCAGCAGCGCCACAGCGGCGCGGTACCAAGAGACCCAGTACTTC
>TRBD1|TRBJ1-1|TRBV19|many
CASSGGQPEAFF
TGTGCCAGTAGTGGGGGACAGCCCGAAGCTTTCTTT
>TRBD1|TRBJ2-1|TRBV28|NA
CASSTSGTVSYNEQFF
TGTGCCAGCAGTACCTCAGGGACAGTGTCCTACAATGAGCAGTTCTTC
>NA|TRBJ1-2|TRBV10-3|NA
CAISDGGVRGYTF
TGTGCCATCAGTGACGGGGGAGTAAGAGGCTACACCTTC
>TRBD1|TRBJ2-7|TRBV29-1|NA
CSVGDRLSYEQYF
TGCAGCGTTGGGGACAGGCTGTCCTACGAGCAGTACTTC
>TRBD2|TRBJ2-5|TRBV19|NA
CASSTLAGETQYF
TGTGCCAGTAGTACTCTAGCGGGAGAGACCCAGTACTTC
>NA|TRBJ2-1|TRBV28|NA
CASSLGAGYNEQFF
TGTGCCAGCAGCCTGGGGGCTGGGTACAATGAGCAGTTCTTC
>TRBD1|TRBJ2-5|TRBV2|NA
CASSGETGGLETQYF
TGTGCCAGCAGTGGGGAGACAGGGGGACTAGAGACCCAGTACTTC
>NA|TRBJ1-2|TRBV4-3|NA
CASSQEAGQGNGYTF
TGCGCCAGCAGCCAAGAGGCGGGTCAGGGAAATGGCTACACCTTC
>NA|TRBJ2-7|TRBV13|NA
CASSPERRGKSSYEQYF
TGTGCCAGCAGCCCAGAGAGGAGGGGCAAATCCTCCTACGAGCAGTACTTC
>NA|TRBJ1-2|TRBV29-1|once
CSAGMAGDGYTF
TGCAGCGCCGGCATGGCGGGGGATGGCTACACCTTC
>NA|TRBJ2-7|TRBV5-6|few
CASSLDWMSSYEQYF
TGTGCCAGCAGCTTGGACTGGATGAGCTCCTACGAGCAGTACTTC